This T cell receptor beta chain came from a study of response to subunit inactivated influenza vaccine. Study-wide results and limits: Only a handful of new T cells, the authors suggested, are recruited with each seasonal influenza vaccination.

Note on this clonotype: Its antigen is as yet unknown.

The CDR3 loop spans 13 amino acids. CDR1 is SGHRS and CDR2 is YFSETQ in the germline V gene. V was pared by 0 bases and J by 7 bases, with 10 bases between. MiXCR was run by TCRdb on the RT-PCR reads, yielding one entry per CDR3 protein. The table has 700,000 to 900,000 distinct CDR3 sequences, 21% seen once; the top ten hold roughly a tenth. The rearrangement uses TRBV5-1 and TRBJ1-2; tentatively, D is TRBD1 (5 bases). The material was PBMCs from blood, obtained less than 6 days after vaccination. The receptor comes from a man aged 50-60 years who received an inactivated influenza vaccine. CDR3 amino acids: CASSLEQEGGYTF. CDR3 coding DNA: TGCGCCAGCAGCTTGGAACAGGAGGGTGGCTACACCTTC. The full variable domain, with the rest looked up from reference TRBV5-1 and TRBJ1-2, is KAGVTQTPRYLIKTRGQQVTLSCSPISGHRSVSWYQQTPGQGLQFLFEYFSETQRNKGNFPGRFSGRQFSNSRSEMNVSTLELGDSALYLCASSLEQEGGYTFGSGTRLTVV.